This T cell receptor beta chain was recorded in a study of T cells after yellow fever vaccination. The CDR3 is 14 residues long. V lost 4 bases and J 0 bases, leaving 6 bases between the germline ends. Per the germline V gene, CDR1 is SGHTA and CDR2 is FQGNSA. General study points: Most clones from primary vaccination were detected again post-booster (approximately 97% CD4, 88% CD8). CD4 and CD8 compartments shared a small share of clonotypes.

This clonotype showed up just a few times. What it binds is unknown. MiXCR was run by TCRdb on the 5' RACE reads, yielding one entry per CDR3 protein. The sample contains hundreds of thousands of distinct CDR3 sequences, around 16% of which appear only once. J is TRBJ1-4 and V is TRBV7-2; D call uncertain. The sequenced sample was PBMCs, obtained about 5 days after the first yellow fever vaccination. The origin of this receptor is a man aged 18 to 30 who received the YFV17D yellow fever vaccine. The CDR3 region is CASSSSATNEKLFF. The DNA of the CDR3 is TGTGCCAGCAGCTCTAGTGCAACTAATGAAAAACTGTTTTTT.